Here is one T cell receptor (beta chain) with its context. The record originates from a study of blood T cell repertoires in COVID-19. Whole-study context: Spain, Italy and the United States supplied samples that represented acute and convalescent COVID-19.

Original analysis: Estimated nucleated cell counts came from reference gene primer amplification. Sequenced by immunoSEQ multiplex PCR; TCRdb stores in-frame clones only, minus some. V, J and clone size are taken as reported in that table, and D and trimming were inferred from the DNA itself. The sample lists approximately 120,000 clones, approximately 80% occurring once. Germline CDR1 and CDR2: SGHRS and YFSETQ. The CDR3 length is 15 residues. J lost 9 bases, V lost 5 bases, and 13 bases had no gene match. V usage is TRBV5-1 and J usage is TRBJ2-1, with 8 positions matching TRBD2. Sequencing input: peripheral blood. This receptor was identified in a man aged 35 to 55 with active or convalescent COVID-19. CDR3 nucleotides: TGCGCCAGCAGACTCGCACTGAGCGGGAGAGGTGAGCAGTTCTTC. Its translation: CASRLALSGRGEQFF.